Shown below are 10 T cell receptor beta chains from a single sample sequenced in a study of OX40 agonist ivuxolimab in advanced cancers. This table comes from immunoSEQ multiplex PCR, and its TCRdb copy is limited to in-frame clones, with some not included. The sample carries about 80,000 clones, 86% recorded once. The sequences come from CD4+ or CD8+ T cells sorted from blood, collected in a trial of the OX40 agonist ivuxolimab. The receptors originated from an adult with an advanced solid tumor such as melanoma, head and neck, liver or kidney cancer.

DNA for the CDR3: TGTGCCAGCAGCTTCATGGGCCCTTATAATTCACCCCTCCACTTT. It codes for CASSFMGPYNSPLHF. The V and J genes are TRBV5-4 and TRBJ1-6; D unresolved. Trimming cost V 2 bases and J 4 bases, with 10 bases left between them. CDR1 and CDR2 (germline): SGHNT, YYREEE (reference sequence). The CDR3 totals 15 residues.

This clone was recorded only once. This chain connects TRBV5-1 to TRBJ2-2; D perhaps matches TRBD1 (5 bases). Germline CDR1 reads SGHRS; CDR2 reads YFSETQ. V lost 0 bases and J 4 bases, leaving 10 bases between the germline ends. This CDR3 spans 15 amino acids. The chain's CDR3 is CASSLVRTTTGELFF. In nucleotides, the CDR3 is TGCGCCAGCAGCTTGGTTCGGACAACCACCGGGGAGCTGTTTTTT.

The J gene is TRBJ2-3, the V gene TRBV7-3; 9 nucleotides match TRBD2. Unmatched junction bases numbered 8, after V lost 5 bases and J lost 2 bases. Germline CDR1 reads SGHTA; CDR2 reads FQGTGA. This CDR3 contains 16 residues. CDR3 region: CASSRRSGGYTDTQYF. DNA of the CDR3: TGTGCCAGCAGCCGACGTAGCGGGGGATACACAGATACGCAGTATTTT.

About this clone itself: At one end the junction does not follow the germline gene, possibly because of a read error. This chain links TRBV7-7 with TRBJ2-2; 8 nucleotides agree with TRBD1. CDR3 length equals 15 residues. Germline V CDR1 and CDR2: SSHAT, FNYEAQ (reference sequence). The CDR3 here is CASSLGQGATGELFF. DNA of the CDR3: TGTGCTAGCAGCTTAGGCCAGGGGGCCACCGGGGAGCTGTTTTTT.

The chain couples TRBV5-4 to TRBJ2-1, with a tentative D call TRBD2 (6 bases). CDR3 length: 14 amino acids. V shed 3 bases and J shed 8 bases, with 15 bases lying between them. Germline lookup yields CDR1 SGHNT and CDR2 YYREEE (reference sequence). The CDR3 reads CASSSRRGGDEQFF. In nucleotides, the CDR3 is TGTGCCAGCAGCTCCCGACGGGGAGGAGATGAGCAGTTCTTC.

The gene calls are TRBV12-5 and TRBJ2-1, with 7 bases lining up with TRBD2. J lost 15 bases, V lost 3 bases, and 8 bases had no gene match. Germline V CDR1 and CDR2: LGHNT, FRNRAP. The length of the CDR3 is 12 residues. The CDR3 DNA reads TGTGCTAGTGGTTTCTCTCGGGGAGGGCCGTTCTTC. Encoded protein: CASGFSRGGPFF.

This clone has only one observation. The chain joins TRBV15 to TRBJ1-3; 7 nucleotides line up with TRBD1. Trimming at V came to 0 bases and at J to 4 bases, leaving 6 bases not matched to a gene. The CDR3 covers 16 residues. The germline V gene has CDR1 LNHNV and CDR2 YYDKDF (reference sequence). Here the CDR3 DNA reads TGTGCCACCAGCAGAGATAAGGGGGCGAGAGGAAACACCATATATTTT. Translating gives CATSRDKGARGNTIYF.

The CDR3 DNA reads TGCGCCAGCAGCCAAGTGGGGACATTTGGCTACACCTTC. Translating it yields CASSQVGTFGYTF. The V gene is TRBV4-1, the J gene TRBJ1-2, with D possibly being TRBD1 (6 bases). This CDR3 is 13 amino acids long. CDR1 MGHRA and CDR2 YSYEKL come from the germline V gene. V was trimmed by 1 base and J by 7 bases, leaving 10 bases between them.

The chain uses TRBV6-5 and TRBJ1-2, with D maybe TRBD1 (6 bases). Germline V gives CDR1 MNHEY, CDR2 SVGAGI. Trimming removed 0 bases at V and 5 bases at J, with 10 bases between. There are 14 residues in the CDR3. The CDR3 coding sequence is TGTGCCAGCAGTTACTCGAAACAGGGATATGGCTACACCTTC. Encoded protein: CASSYSKQGYGYTF.

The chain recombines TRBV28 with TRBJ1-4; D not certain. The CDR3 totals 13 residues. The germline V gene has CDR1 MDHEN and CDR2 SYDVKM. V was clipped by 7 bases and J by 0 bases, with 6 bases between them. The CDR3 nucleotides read TGTGCCAGCACGGGGACAACTAATGAAAAACTGTTTTTT. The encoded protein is CASTGTTNEKLFF.